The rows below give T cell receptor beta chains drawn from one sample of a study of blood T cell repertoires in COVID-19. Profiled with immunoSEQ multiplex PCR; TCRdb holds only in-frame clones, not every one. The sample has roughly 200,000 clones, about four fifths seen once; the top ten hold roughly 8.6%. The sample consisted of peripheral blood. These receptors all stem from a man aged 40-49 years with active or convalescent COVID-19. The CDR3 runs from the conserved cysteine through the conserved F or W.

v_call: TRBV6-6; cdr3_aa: CASRGQGVNSPLHF
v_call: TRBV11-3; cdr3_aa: CAVASPQGSQPQHF
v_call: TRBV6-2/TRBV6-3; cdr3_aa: CASSYSIPGAGNTIYF
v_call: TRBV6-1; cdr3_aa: CASSENKPQHF
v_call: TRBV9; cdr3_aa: CASSTSAGKNIQYF
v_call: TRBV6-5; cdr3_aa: CASSDRYEAFF
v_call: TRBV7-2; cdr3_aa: CASSLGQSRDEQYF
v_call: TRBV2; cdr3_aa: CASSLLAGGLEQFF
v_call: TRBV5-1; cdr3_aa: CASSLGEYGYTF
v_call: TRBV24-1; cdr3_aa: CATSIAPGANTGELFF
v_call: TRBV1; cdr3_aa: CTSSQEVCRGDTEAFF
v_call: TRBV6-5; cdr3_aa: CASSLAAPTDTQYF
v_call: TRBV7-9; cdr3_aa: CASSPTRLAVTDTQYF
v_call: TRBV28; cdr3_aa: CASSPLPGLAGEQYF
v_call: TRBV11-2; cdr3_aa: CASSRQRSMGTGELFF
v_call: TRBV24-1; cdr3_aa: CATSDYTGELFF
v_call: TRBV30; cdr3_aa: CAWAQLGGTTDTQYF
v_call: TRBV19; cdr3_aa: CASSKTLGHQETQYF
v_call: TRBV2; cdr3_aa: CATGRSQEGEKLFF
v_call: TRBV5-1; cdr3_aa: CASSLDQGPHYEQYF
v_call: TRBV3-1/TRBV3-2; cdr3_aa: CASRRGTGETGELFF
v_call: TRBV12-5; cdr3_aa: CASGLRLDRGSGNTIYF
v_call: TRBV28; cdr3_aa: CASRLAGGNYGYTF
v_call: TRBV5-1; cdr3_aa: CASRRDRGGSNTEAFF
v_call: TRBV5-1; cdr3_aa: CASSPTGSRLGYTF
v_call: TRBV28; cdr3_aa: CASRSLRGPGGDNKNIQYF
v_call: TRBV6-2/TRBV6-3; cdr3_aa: CASSHPTGGTKETQYF
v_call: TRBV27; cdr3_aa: CASGRDTQYF
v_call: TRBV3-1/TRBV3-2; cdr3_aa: CASSQDPGGRNTQYF
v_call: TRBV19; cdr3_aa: CASSPGQGSYGYTF
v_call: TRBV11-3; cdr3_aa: CASDRRTQGTRSPLHF
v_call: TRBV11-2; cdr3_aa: CASSTHAGGLDGYTF
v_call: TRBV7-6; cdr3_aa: CASSYGTFGGTDTQYF
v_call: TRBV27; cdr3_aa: CASPGTGRAYNSPLHF
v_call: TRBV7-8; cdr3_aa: CASSHREGNQPQHF
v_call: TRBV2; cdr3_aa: CASSEDRTLYRYEQYF
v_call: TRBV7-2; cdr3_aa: CASSRFGQGGADTQYF
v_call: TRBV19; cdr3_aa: CASSTWDSLNQPQHF
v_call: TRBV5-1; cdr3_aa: CASSLNQGGLTEAFF
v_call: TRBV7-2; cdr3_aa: CASSLGRAGIKYF
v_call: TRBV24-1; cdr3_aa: CATSDEREGRYEQYF
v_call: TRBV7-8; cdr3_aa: CASSFRVSGVPPAGELFF
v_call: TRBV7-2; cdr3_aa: CASSSLQGAYGYTF
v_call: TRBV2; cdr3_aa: CASTPGPGGGYTF
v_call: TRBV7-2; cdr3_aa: CASSSGQANTEAFF
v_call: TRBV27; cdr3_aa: CASSLKGQGLTYEQYF
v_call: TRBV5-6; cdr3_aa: CASSLGLAGVGNEQFF
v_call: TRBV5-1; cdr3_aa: CASSLGGTGGPDTQYF
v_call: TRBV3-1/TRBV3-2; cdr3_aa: CASSHLILGQGSYEQYF
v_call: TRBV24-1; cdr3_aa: CATSDRTGGLYEQYF
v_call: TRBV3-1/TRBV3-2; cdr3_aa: CASRVTSSHEQYF
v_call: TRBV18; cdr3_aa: CASSPGTAMNTEAFF
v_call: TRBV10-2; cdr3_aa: CASSEAEDQPQHF
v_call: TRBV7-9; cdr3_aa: CASSSSDATGISPNQPQHF
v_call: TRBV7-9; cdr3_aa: CASSKDLSNQPQHF